The clone carrying this T cell receptor (beta chain) showed up just a few times. Its cognate antigen is unknown. TCRdb passed the RT-PCR reads through MiXCR, listing each CDR3 protein once. Here the sample spans 650,000 to 850,000 distinct CDR3 sequences, roughly 13% being singletons. This entry is derived from a study of response to subunit inactivated influenza vaccine. Study results and caveats: That few new T cells are recruited by each seasonal influenza vaccination was the authors' suggestion.

Germline CDR1 MNHEY, CDR2 SMNVEV (reference sequence). The J segment lost 2 bases and the V segment lost 3 bases, leaving 12 bases of the junction unmatched. This CDR3 region has 18 residues. This TCR was recovered from a man aged 45 to 65 who received an inactivated influenza vaccine. This rearrangement joins TRBV27 to TRBJ2-3; TRBD2 matches 9 bases. This material consisted of PBMCs from blood, taken around 14 days before vaccination. CDR3 residues: CASSFLLAGDHYTDTQYF. The CDR3 DNA sequence: TGTGCCAGCAGTTTTCTCTTAGCGGGAGACCATTACACAGATACGCAGTATTTT.